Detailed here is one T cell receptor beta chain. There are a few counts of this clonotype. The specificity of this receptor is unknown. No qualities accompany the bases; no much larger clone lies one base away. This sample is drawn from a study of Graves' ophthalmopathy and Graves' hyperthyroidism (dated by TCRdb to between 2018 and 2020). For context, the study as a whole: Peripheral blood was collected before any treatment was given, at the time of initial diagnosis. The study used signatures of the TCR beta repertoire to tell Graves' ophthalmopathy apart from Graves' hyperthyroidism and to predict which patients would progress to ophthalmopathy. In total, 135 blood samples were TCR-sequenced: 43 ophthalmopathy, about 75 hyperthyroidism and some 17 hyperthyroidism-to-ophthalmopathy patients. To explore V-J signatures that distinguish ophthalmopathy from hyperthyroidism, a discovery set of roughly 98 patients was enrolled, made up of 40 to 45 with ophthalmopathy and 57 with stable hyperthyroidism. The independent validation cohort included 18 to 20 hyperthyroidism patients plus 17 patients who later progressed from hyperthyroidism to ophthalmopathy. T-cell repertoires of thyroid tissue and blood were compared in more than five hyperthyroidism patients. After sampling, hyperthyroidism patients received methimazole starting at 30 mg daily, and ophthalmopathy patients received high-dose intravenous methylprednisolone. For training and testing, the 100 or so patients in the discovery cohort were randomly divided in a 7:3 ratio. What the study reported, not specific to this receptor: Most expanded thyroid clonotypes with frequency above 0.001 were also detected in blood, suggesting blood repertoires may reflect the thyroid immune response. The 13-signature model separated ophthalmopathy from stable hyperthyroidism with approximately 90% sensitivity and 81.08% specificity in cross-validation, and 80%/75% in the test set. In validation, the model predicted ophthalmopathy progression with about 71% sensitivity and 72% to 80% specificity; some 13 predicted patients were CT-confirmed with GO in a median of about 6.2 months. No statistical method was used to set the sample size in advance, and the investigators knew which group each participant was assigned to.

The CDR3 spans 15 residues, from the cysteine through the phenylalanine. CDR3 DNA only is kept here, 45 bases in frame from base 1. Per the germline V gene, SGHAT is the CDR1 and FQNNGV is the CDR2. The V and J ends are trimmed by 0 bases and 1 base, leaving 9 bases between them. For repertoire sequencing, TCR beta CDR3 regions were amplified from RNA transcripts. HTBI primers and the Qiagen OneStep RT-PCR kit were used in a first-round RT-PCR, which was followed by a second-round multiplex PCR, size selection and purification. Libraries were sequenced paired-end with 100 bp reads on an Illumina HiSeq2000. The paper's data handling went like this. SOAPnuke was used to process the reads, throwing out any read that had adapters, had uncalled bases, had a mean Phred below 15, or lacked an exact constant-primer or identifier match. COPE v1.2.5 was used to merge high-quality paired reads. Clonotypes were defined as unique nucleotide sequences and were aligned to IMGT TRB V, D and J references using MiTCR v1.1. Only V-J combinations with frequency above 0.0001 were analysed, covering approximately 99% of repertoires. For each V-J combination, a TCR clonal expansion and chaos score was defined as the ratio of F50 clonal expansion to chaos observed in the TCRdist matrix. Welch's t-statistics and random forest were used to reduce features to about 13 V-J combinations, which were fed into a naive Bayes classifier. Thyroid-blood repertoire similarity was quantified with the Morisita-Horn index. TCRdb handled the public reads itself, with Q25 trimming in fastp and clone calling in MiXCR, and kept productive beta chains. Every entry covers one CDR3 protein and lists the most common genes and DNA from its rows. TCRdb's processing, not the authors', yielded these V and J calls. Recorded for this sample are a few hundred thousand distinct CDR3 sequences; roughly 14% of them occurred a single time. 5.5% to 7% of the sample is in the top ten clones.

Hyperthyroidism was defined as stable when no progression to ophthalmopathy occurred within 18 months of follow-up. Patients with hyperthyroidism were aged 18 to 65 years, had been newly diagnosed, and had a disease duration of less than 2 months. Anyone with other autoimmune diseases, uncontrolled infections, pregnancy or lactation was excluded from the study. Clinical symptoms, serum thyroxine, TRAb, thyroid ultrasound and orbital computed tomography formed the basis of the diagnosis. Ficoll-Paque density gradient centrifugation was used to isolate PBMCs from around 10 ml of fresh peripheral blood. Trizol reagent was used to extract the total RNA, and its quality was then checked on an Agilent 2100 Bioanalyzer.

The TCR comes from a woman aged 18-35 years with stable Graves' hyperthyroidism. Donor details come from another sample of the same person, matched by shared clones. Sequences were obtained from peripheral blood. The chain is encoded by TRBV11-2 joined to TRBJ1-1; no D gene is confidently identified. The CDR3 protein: CASSLDRARNTEAFF. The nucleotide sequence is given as TGTGCCAGCAGCTTAGACAGAGCCCGGAACACTGAAGCTTTCTTT.